The next 24 T cell receptor beta chains were all read from a single sample in a study of blood T cell repertoires in COVID-19. Assay: immunoSEQ multiplex PCR; the TCRdb copy retains only in-frame clones and omits some. The sample has some 300,000 clones, about 90% seen once. Sequenced: PBMCs or T cells enriched from blood (not recorded which). These receptors all come from a woman between 50 and 59 years old who had been exposed to COVID-19.

This chain connects TRBV30 to TRBJ2-1, with 8 bases lining up with TRBD1. This CDR3 contains 15 residues. Germline V lookup: CDR1 GTSNPN, CDR2 SVGIG (reference sequence). J was trimmed by 3 bases and V by 2 bases; bases with no gene match: 6. The CDR3 protein is CAWSLGQGLYNEQFF. Written as DNA, the CDR3 is TGTGCCTGGAGTCTCGGACAGGGCCTCTACAATGAGCAGTTCTTC.

The chain joins TRBV5-1 to TRBJ1-5, with 10 bases matching TRBD1. Germline V gives CDR1 SGHRS, CDR2 YFSETQ. The V segment lost 4 bases and the J segment 7 bases; nucleotides outside the gene matches: 5. The CDR3 is 14 amino acids. The CDR3 DNA follows: TGCGCCAGCAGCACGACAGGGGGCAGCCAGCCCCAGCATTTT. The encoded protein is CASSTTGGSQPQHF. The full variable domain, with the rest looked up from reference TRBV5-1 and TRBJ1-5, is KAGVTQTPRYLIKTRGQQVTLSCSPISGHRSVSWYQQTPGQGLQFLFEYFSETQRNKGNFPGRFSGRQFSNSRSEMNVSTLELGDSALYLCASSTTGGSQPQHFGDGTRLSIL.

The chain combines TRBV30 with TRBJ2-1, with D possibly being TRBD1 (5 bases). V lost 3 bases and J 3 bases, leaving 15 bases between the germline ends. Germline CDR1 GTSNPN, CDR2 SVGIG (reference sequence). The CDR3 spans 15 residues. The CDR3, as DNA: TGTGCCTGGAGCGTTGACAGACCCCTCTACAATGAGCAGTTCTTC. Residues: CAWSVDRPLYNEQFF.

The genes are TRBV5-1 and TRBJ2-2; maybe TRBD2 (7 bases). CDR1 is SGHRS, CDR2 YFSETQ, per germline. The CDR3 is made up of 17 amino acids. V gave up 0 bases and J gave up 1 base, with 13 bases separating them. CDR3 residues: CASSLANGGLNTGELFF. In nucleotides, the CDR3 is TGCGCCAGCAGCTTGGCCAACGGGGGGCTGAACACCGGGGAGCTGTTTTTT. The full variable domain, in which reference TRBV5-1 and TRBJ2-2 provide the parts outside the CDR3, is KAGVTQTPRYLIKTRGQQVTLSCSPISGHRSVSWYQQTPGQGLQFLFEYFSETQRNKGNFPGRFSGRQFSNSRSEMNVSTLELGDSALYLCASSLANGGLNTGELFFGEGSRLTVL.

The chain combines TRBV5-1 with TRBJ1-1; maybe TRBD1 (6 bases). CDR1 is SGHRS, CDR2 YFSETQ, per germline. V lost 0 bases, J lost 0 bases, and 12 bases lay in between. CDR3 length: 16 residues. The chain's CDR3 is CASSLGTASMNTEAFF. CDR3 nucleotides: TGCGCCAGCAGCTTGGGGACAGCCTCTATGAACACTGAAGCTTTCTTT.

The sample holds one count of this clone. The genes are TRBV5-4 and TRBJ2-3, with TRBD1 as a possible D gene (6 bases). The CDR3 loop spans 13 amino acids. In germline, CDR1 is SGHNT, CDR2 YYREEE (reference sequence). Trimming stripped 0 bases from V and 6 bases from J, with 8 bases between. The CDR3 region has the DNA TGTGCCAGCAGCTTGGCTCAGGGGGATACGCAGTATTTT. Its protein is CASSLAQGDTQYF.

This CDR3 is CASSQDRGKTAFF. Here the CDR3 DNA reads TGTGCCAGCAGCCAAGATCGGGGGAAAACAGCTTTCTTT. The chain combines TRBV3-1 (or the pseudogene TRBV3-2) with TRBJ1-1; tentative D call: TRBD1 (5 bases). From germline, CDR1 is LGHDT and CDR2 YNNKEL (reference sequence). The V and J ends lost 0 bases and 10 bases respectively, with 12 bases between them. The CDR3 has 13 amino acids.

The rearrangement joins TRBV10-3 to TRBJ1-1, with D possibly matching TRBD1 (6 bases). Germline V gene data show CDR1 as ENHRY and CDR2 as SYGVKD. V lost 10 bases and J lost 1, with 16 bases in between. The length of the CDR3 is 14 residues. In nucleotides, the CDR3 is TGTGCCACCGAACCGGGACAAGAGAACACTGAAGCTTTCTTT. Protein sequence: CATEPGQENTEAFF.

On this clone: Sequence at one end of the junction differs from germline and may be a read error. This chain links TRBV2 with TRBJ2-4, with a weak D call TRBD1 (5 bases). This CDR3 region has 15 residues. Germline CDR1 is SNHLY and CDR2 is FYNNEI. The CDR3 sequence: CASSEWGTAQNIQYF. CDR3 DNA sequence: TGTGCCAGCAGTGAATGGGGCACAGCCCAAAACATTCAGTACTTC. Full variable domain (rest looked up from reference TRBV2 and TRBJ2-4): EPEVTQTPSHQVTQMGQEVILRCVPISNHLYFYWYRQILGQKVEFLVSFYNNEISEKSEIFDDQFSVERPDGSNFTLKIRSTKLEDSAMYFCASSEWGTAQNIQYFGAGTRLSVL.

The V and J genes are TRBV2 and TRBJ1-5, with 9 positions matching TRBD1. Trimming took 7 bases from V and 1 from J; bases not matched to a gene: 5. The germline V gene encodes CDR1 SNHLY and CDR2 FYNNEI. The CDR3 length is 15 residues. This CDR3 reads CASKTTGGSNQPQHF. In DNA, the CDR3 is TGTGCCAGCAAAACGACAGGGGGAAGCAATCAGCCCCAGCATTTT.

The chain carries TRBV7-8 and TRBJ2-2, with TRBD2 identical over 8 bases. There are 15 residues in the CDR3. CDR1 and CDR2 (germline): SGHVS, FQNEAQ. Trimming cost V 6 bases and J 0 bases; bases outside gene matches: 3. The CDR3 here is CASSPRGANTGELFF. The CDR3 DNA sequence: TGTGCCAGCAGTCCGCGGGGGGCGAACACCGGGGAGCTGTTTTTT. Looking up the rest from reference TRBV7-8 and TRBJ2-2 gives the full variable domain: GAGVSQSPRYKVAKRGQDVALRCDPISGHVSLFWYQQALGQGPEFLTYFQNEAQLDKSGLPSDRFFAERPEGSVSTLKIQRTQQEDSAVYLCASSPRGANTGELFFGEGSRLTVL.

The rearrangement links TRBV9 to TRBJ2-1; 13 bases are shared with TRBD2. The V gene's germline CDR1 is SGDLS and CDR2 YYNGEE. The CDR3 has 16 amino acids. After removal of 3 bases from V and 7 bases from J, the junction contained 7 bases not matched to a gene. The CDR3 DNA is TGTGCCAGCAGCGAGACTAGCGGGGGGCCCGATAATGAGCAGTTCTTC. Its protein product is CASSETSGGPDNEQFF.

The V gene is TRBV6-5, the J gene TRBJ1-5; 7 nucleotides match TRBD1. The CDR3 consists of 14 residues. Germline V gene data show CDR1 as MNHEY and CDR2 as SVGAGI. With 10 bases clipped from V and 3 bases from J, the junction kept 9 bases outside the gene matches. This CDR3 is CATCRDSVNQPQHF. The CDR3 nucleotides read TGTGCCACCTGTCGGGACAGTGTCAATCAGCCCCAGCATTTT.

This sequence joins TRBV4-1 and TRBJ1-3, with D hard to call. The V gene lost 0 bases and the J gene lost 4 bases, with 7 bases spanning the gap. The germline gives CDR1 MGHRA, CDR2 YSYEKL. The CDR3 is made up of 14 amino acids. The CDR3 bases are TGCGCCAGCAGCCAAGATCAACAAGGAAACACCATATATTTT. It specifies CASSQDQQGNTIYF.

This clone has a single count. The chain links TRBV28 to TRBJ1-5; TRBD1 might be the D (5 bases). Germline-derived CDR1 and CDR2 are MDHEN and SYDVKM. The CDR3 consists of 12 residues. The germline V and J ends were trimmed by 6 bases and 10 bases, with 13 bases remaining between them. CDR3 bases: TGTGCCAGCAGGGAAGGGGTTCTTCCCCAGCATTTT. Translation: CASREGVLPQHF.

The V gene is TRBV29-1, the J gene TRBJ2-6; D perhaps matches TRBD2 (5 bases). In germline, CDR1 is SQVTM, CDR2 ANQGSEA. V shed 4 bases and J shed 2 bases, with 9 bases lying between them. The CDR3 consists of 14 residues. CDR3 in DNA: TGCAGCGTTGGGGAGCGAACTGGGGCCAACGTCCTGACTTTC. Translating it yields CSVGERTGANVLTF.

The chain has TRBV28 and TRBJ2-5; the D gene is possibly TRBD1 (5 bases). The CDR3 is 14 residues long. The germline CDR1 and CDR2 sequences are MDHEN and SYDVKM. V lost 7 bases and J 1 base, leaving 13 bases between the germline ends. The CDR3 DNA follows: TGTGCCAGCACGGTGAACAGGCTCCAAGAGACCCAGTACTTC. Its translation: CASTVNRLQETQYF.

The genes are TRBV9 and TRBJ2-2; 10 positions match TRBD2. The trim removed 0 bases at V and 4 bases at J, leaving 3 bases unmatched. The germline V gene has CDR1 SGDLS and CDR2 YYNGEE. The CDR3 loop spans 16 amino acids. Here the CDR3 DNA reads TGTGCCAGCAGCGTAGCTAGCGGGGGTTTCACCGGGGAGCTGTTTTTT. Translation: CASSVASGGFTGELFF.

This chain connects TRBV7-9 to TRBJ1-2, with unresolved D. CDR1 and CDR2 (germline): SEHNR, FQNEAQ (reference sequence). The CDR3 extends over 11 amino acids. Trimming cost V 4 bases and J 4 bases, with 4 bases left between them. The CDR3 is CASSSSYGYTF. CDR3 coding DNA: TGTGCCAGCAGCTCGAGCTATGGCTACACCTTC.

The genes are TRBV27 and TRBJ1-5; maybe TRBD1 (5 bases). V was trimmed by 1 base and J by 6 bases, leaving 10 bases between them. CDR1 and CDR2 from the germline V gene are MNHEY and SMNVEV (reference sequence). CDR3 length: 14 amino acids. The CDR3 reads CASSLLGAGQPQHF. In nucleotides, the CDR3 is TGTGCCAGCAGTTTATTAGGGGCAGGTCAGCCCCAGCATTTT.

The J gene is TRBJ1-1, the V gene TRBV13; a possible D gene is TRBD1 (5 bases). V was pared by 4 bases and J by 5 bases, with 11 bases between. From germline, CDR1 is PRHDT and CDR2 FYEKMQ (reference sequence). CDR3 size: 13 residues. The CDR3 nucleotides read TGTGCCAGCAGCTCCCCAGGGTGGACTGAAGCTTTCTTT. This translates into CASSSPGWTEAFF.

The V gene is TRBV18, the J gene TRBJ1-3; D remains unclear. Trimming left V 5 bases short and J 4 bases short, with 9 bases between. The CDR3 runs 13 residues. Germline CDR1 and CDR2: KGHSH and LQKENI. The CDR3 DNA reads as TGTGCCAGCTCATCTGGGCTAGGAAACACCATATATTTT. Translation gives CASSSGLGNTIYF.

The chain is built from TRBV15 and TRBJ2-7; maybe TRBD2 (6 bases). V was trimmed by 3 bases and J by 3 bases, leaving 15 bases between them. CDR1 is LNHNV, CDR2 YYDKDF, per germline (reference sequence). CDR3 length: 15 residues. CDR3 loop: CATSSPGVKVYEQYF. CDR3 DNA: TGTGCCACCAGCAGCCCGGGAGTAAAGGTCTACGAGCAGTACTTC.

V is TRBV7-2 and J is TRBJ1-6, with D hard to call. The CDR3 contains 11 residues. V lost 5 bases and J 14 bases, leaving 10 bases between the germline ends. CDR1 is SGHTA, CDR2 FQGNSA, per germline. CDR3 sequence (DNA): TGTGCCAGCAGCCGTATCGGGGCCCTCCACTTT. As protein: CASSRIGALHF.